This T cell receptor (beta chain) was recovered during a study of CD8+ T cells in alopecia areata. On the study more broadly: Patients in the treated group were given tofacitinib by mouth, 5 to 10 mg twice a day. Study outcomes and limitations: The study also sequences resident alphabeta T cells of normal skin in scalp samples.

A note on this clone: Its antigen is as yet unknown.

Extracted RNA was reverse transcribed into cDNA, the sequencing template. Assay: immunoSEQ multiplex PCR; the TCRdb copy retains only in-frame clones and omits some. The table lists some 120,000 clones, around 50% of them singletons, with roughly 4.8% in the top ten. V was clipped by 8 bases and J by 1 base; unmatched bases: 4. CDR3 length equals 13 residues. CDR1 is SEHNR and CDR2 is FQNEAQ in the germline V gene (reference sequence). This sequence joins TRBV7-9 and TRBJ2-5, with 7 bases aligning to TRBD1. The TCR originated in a human donor with alopecia areata. The sample in question was CD4+ T cells sorted from blood, obtained at week 0. This chain's CDR3 is CASADRAQETQYF. The CDR3 nucleotides read TGTGCCAGCGCAGACAGGGCCCAAGAGACCCAGTACTTC.